The 11 T cell receptor beta chains in this list originate from one sample, sequenced in a study of blood T cell repertoires in COVID-19. The assay was immunoSEQ multiplex PCR, and TCRdb's table has in-frame clones only and misses some. The profile shows over 300,000 clones, more than 70% of them singletons. Sequencing was performed on peripheral blood. The receptors here all came from a woman aged 50 to 60 with acute or convalescent COVID-19.

The V and J genes are TRBV7-2 and TRBJ2-7; maybe TRBD2 (5 bases). CDR3 length: 15 residues. The germline V gene has CDR1 SGHTA and CDR2 FQGNSA. With 1 base removed from V and 6 bases from J, the gap between germline ends came to 16 bases. CDR3 DNA: TGTGCCAGCAGCTTAGACCTTGAGGGAGTAGGCGAGCAGTACTTC. It translates to CASSLDLEGVGEQYF.

This sequence joins TRBV5-1 and TRBJ2-5, with 7 bases lining up with TRBD2. The V gene's germline CDR1 is SGHRS and CDR2 YFSETQ. The CDR3 is 15 amino acids. Germline trimming cut 0 bases from V and 1 base from J; bases unmatched to any gene: 3. The CDR3 loop reads CASSLVGEGQETQYF. DNA of the CDR3: TGCGCCAGCAGCTTGGTCGGGGAGGGCCAAGAGACCCAGTACTTC.

The chain carries TRBV6-6 and TRBJ2-7; 10 nucleotides line up with TRBD2. Trimming cost V 8 bases and J 0 bases; bases outside gene matches: 1. Germline CDR1 and CDR2: MNHNY and SVGAGI (reference sequence). CDR3 size: 13 residues. This chain's CDR3 is CASLAGDSYEQYF. The CDR3 DNA reads as TGTGCCAGCCTAGCGGGGGACTCCTACGAGCAGTACTTC.

This chain uses TRBV19 with TRBJ2-1, with 7 bases fitting TRBD2. V shed 3 bases, J shed 6 bases, and the junction held 5 bases outside the gene matches. The germline V gene has CDR1 LNHDA and CDR2 SQIVND (reference sequence). This CDR3 has 14 amino acids. The CDR3 nucleotides are TGTGCCAGTAGTATCGGCGGGGGTCGCAATGAGCAGTTCTTC. Translated, it gives CASSIGGGRNEQFF.

This clone was counted once. The CDR3 spells CAWSVAATTDTQYF. DNA of the CDR3: TGTGCCTGGAGTGTTGCAGCGACCACAGATACGCAGTATTTT. The gene calls are TRBV30 and TRBJ2-3; D remains ambiguous. V lost 0 bases and J 2 bases, leaving 9 bases between the germline ends. The germline V gene has CDR1 GTSNPN and CDR2 SVGIG (reference sequence). This CDR3 has 14 amino acids.

The J gene is TRBJ2-5, the V gene TRBV19, with 8 bases lining up with TRBD1. Trimming removed 5 bases from V and 0 bases from J; junction bases left unmatched: 8. CDR1 and CDR2 (germline): LNHDA, SQIVND (reference sequence). The CDR3 is 16 amino acids. The CDR3 DNA sequence: TGTGCCAGTAGTTCCTGGACAGGGTCGCACCAAGAGACCCAGTACTTC. Amino acid sequence: CASSSWTGSHQETQYF.

This rearrangement joins TRBV5-1 to TRBJ2-2; D is perhaps TRBD1 (5 bases). V was cut by 1 base and J by 4 bases, with 8 bases left in between. The CDR3 covers 14 residues. Germline assignment: CDR1 SGHRS and CDR2 YFSETQ. The DNA for the CDR3 is TGCGCCAGCAGCTTGAGGGGCGGCACCGGGGAGCTGTTTTTT. As protein: CASSLRGGTGELFF.

This clone was recorded a few times. The genes are TRBV19 and TRBJ1-4, with TRBD1 as a possible D gene (6 bases). Germline-derived CDR1 and CDR2 are LNHDA and SQIVND (reference sequence). This CDR3 contains 16 residues. Trimming took off 5 bases at V and 3 bases at J, with 16 bases between the two ends. The CDR3 reads CASSRQTAGANEKLFF. The CDR3 nucleotides read TGTGCCAGTAGTCGACAGACTGCAGGGGCTAATGAAAAACTGTTTTTT.

The chain joins TRBV9 to TRBJ2-1; 9 bases line up with TRBD2. The CDR3 is 14 amino acids. V gave up 6 bases and J gave up 5 bases; unmatched junction bases: 6. Germline V gene lookup returns CDR1 SGDLS and CDR2 YYNGEE. This CDR3 reads CASTTTSGNNEQFF. CDR3 DNA: TGTGCCAGCACCACGACTAGCGGAAACAATGAGCAGTTCTTC. Full variable domain (rest looked up from reference TRBV9 and TRBJ2-1): DSGVTQTPKHLITATGQRVTLRCSPRSGDLSVYWYQQSLDQGLQFLIQYYNGEERAKGNILERFSAQQFPDLHSELNLSSLELGDSALYFCASTTTSGNNEQFFGPGTRLTVL.

CDR3 region: CASSLAGAGSPYEQYF. The CDR3 coding sequence is TGTGCCAGCAGCTTAGCGGGGGCAGGGAGTCCCTACGAGCAGTACTTC. The chain couples TRBV7-2 to TRBJ2-7; D is perhaps TRBD1 (6 bases). The CDR3 runs to 16 residues. Germline CDR1 and CDR2: SGHTA and FQGNSA. V was cut by 0 bases and J by 2 bases, with 14 bases left in between.

This clone was observed a single time. The J gene is TRBJ1-4, the V gene TRBV10-3; TRBD1 agrees at 8 bases. Germline trimming cut 6 bases from V and 7 bases from J; bases unmatched to any gene: 7. Germline CDR1 ENHRY, CDR2 SYGVKD. CDR3 length equals 14 residues. The CDR3 here is CAISEDRAPEKLFF. The CDR3 DNA follows: TGTGCCATCAGCGAGGACAGGGCACCTGAAAAACTGTTTTTT.